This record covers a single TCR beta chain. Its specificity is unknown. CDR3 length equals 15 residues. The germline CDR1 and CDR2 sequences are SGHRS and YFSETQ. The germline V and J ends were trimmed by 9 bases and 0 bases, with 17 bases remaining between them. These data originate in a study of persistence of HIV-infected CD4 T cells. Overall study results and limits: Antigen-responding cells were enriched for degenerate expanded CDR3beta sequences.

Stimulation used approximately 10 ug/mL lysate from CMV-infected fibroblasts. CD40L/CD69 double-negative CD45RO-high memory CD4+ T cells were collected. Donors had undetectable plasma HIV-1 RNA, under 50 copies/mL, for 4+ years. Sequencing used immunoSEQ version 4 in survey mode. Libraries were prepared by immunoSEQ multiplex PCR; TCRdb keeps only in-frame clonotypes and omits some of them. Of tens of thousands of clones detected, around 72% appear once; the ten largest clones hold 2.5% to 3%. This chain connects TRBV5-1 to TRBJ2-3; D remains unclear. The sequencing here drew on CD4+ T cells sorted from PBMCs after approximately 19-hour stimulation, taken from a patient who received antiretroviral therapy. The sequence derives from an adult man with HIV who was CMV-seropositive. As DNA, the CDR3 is TGCGCCAACACGACCCATAAGTCCAGCACAGATACGCAGTATTTT. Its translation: CANTTHKSSTDTQYF.